The 20 T cell receptor beta chains given below trace back to one sample, sequenced in a study of blood T cells in healthy people across ages. Together with a sample-barcoded 5' primer, a J-beta primer mix was included in a second PCR lasting about 7 to 11 cycles. TCRdb reanalysed the 5' RACE reads using MiXCR and keeps one entry per CDR3 protein. The table has 850,000 to 950,000 distinct CDR3 sequences, 29% seen once; the top ten hold roughly 17%. Sequences were obtained from blood. Source of these receptors: a woman aged 80 or older in good health.

There are a few counts of this clonotype. The chain employs TRBV7-2 and TRBJ2-1; 11 bases match TRBD2. J was trimmed by 8 bases and V by 5 bases; bases with no gene match: 11. The CDR3 runs to 16 residues. The germline CDR1 and CDR2 sequences are SGHTA and FQGNSA. The CDR3 sequence: CASSLGVAGGQDEQFF. The CDR3 DNA sequence: TGTGCCAGCAGCCTTGGAGTAGCGGGGGGGCAGGATGAGCAGTTCTTC.

In this sample, this clonotype turned up a few times. This may be a read error, as it is one base from a much larger clone. V is TRBV12-3 or TRBV12-4 and J is TRBJ2-7, with a possible D match to TRBD2 (5 bases). The J call could be wrong; TRBJ2-5 is a better fit for the DNA end. The CDR3 contains 14 residues. CDR3 nucleotide sequence: TGTGCCAGCAGTTTACACGGGATCGGAGAGACCCAGTACTTC. It is translated as CASSLHGIGETQYF.

This clonotype was detected ten times or more. The chain combines TRBV20-1 with TRBJ1-5; 9 bases are a match to TRBD1. CDR3 length equals 16 residues. Germline V gene sequence: CDR1 DFQATT, CDR2 SNEGSKA (reference sequence). V shed 3 bases and J 7 bases; nucleotides not matched to a gene: 13. CDR3 in amino acids: CSARLFTGGMAQPQHF. The CDR3, as DNA: TGCAGTGCTAGGCTTTTCACAGGGGGCATGGCGCAGCCCCAGCATTTT.

Concerning this clonotype itself: A much larger clone lies one base from this, so it may be a read error. This sequence joins TRBV5-4 and TRBJ2-1, with 12 nucleotides matching TRBD2. Germline V gene sequence: CDR1 SGHNT, CDR2 YYREEE (reference sequence). The CDR3 has 15 amino acids. CDR3 DNA sequence: TGTGCCAGCAACTTGCGGCTAGCGGGGGGGACCGAGCAGTTCTTC. Translating it yields CASNLRLAGGTEQFF.

The DNA of the CDR3 is TGTGCCACCAGTGAAGCGAATCAGGAGACCCAGTACTTC. The encoded protein is CATSEANQETQYF. The chain combines TRBV15 with TRBJ2-5; D not certain. Per germline, CDR1 LNHNV and CDR2 YYDKDF (reference sequence). V lost 6 bases and J lost 5, with 13 bases in between. CDR3 length: 13 residues.

The chain has TRBV27 and TRBJ1-1; a weak D match, TRBD1 (6 bases). Trimming shortened V by 11 bases and J by 10 bases, and 17 bases separated the two germline ends. Germline lookup yields CDR1 MNHEY and CDR2 SMNVEV (reference sequence). The CDR3 extends over 11 amino acids. CDR3 in amino acids: CAGRGTLLAFF. The CDR3 DNA reads TGTGCCGGGAGGGGGACTCTGCTAGCTTTCTTT.

This clonotype was seen a few times. V is TRBV12-3 or TRBV12-4 and J is TRBJ2-7; D is uncertain. The CDR3 is 14 amino acids. Trimming pared 3 bases from V and 0 bases from J, leaving 9 bases between. The CDR3 reads CASSFALSSYEQYF. The CDR3 bases are TGTGCCAGCAGTTTCGCCTTAAGCTCCTACGAGCAGTACTTC.

Regarding this clonotype: This CDR3 fails to terminate in the conserved phenylalanine or tryptophan, so it likely reflects a read error. The CDR3 protein is CASSLVQQETQYV. CDR3 DNA sequence: TGCGCCAGCAGCTTGGTTCAGCAAGAGACCCAGTACGTC. The chain uses TRBV5-1 and TRBJ2-5; no reliable D call. The CDR3 totals 13 residues. CDR1 and CDR2 from the germline V gene are SGHRS and YFSETQ. V lost 0 bases and J 2 bases, leaving 5 bases between the germline ends.

A note on this clonotype: A much larger clone sits a single nucleotide away, making a read error possible. The gene calls are TRBV20-1 and TRBJ2-1; TRBD1 matches 7 bases. The J call is in doubt because the DNA end fits TRBJ2-7 better. The CDR3 has 13 amino acids. The germline V gene has CDR1 DFQATT and CDR2 SNEGSKA (reference sequence). The chain's CDR3 is CSGDSSPYNEQYF. The CDR3 DNA is TGCAGTGGGGACAGTTCCCCCTACAATGAGCAGTACTTC.

Many counts were recorded for this clonotype. The chain is built from TRBV4-1 and TRBJ2-3; D is perhaps TRBD1 or TRBD2 (5 bases each). V lost 3 bases and J 3 bases, leaving 13 bases between the germline ends. The CDR3 spans 15 residues. Germline V gene data show CDR1 as MGHRA and CDR2 as YSYEKL. CDR3: CASSQPGRATDTQYF. The CDR3 DNA reads TGCGCCAGCAGCCAGCCGGGACGGGCGACAGATACGCAGTATTTT.

This chain links TRBV24-1 with TRBJ2-6; D possibly uses TRBD1 or TRBD2 (7 bases each). The CDR3 contains 19 residues. The germline gives CDR1 KGHDR, CDR2 SFDVKD. V shed 2 bases and J shed 0 bases, with 16 bases lying between them. CDR3 sequence: CATSDSGGAVSSGANVLTF. CDR3 DNA: TGTGCCACCAGTGATTCAGGGGGGGCGGTGAGCTCTGGGGCCAACGTCCTGACTTTC.

A remark on this clonotype: A much larger clone lies one base from this, so it may be a read error. J is TRBJ1-6 and V is TRBV7-9; TRBD1 aligns across 7 bases. The germline V gene has CDR1 SEHNR and CDR2 FQNEAQ (reference sequence). This CDR3 has 16 residues. The CDR3 sequence: CASSLLTGLSNSPPHF. As DNA, the CDR3 is TGTGCCAGCAGCCTTCTGACAGGGCTCAGTAATTCACCCCCCCACTTT.

This clonotype was detected a few times. The V call is TRBV7-2, the J call TRBJ1-2, with D uncertain. Germline V gene data show CDR1 as SGHTA and CDR2 as FQGNSA. Trimming pared 1 base from V and 1 base from J, leaving 16 bases between. The CDR3 contains 17 residues. The CDR3 coding sequence is TGTGCCAGCAGCTTAGTTCGGCAGCACCGCCTTAACTATGGCTACACCTTC. Encoded protein: CASSLVRQHRLNYGYTF. The variable domain in full, completed from reference TRBV7-2 and TRBJ1-2, reads GAGVSQSPSNKVTEKGKDVELRCDPISGHTALYWYRQSLGQGLEFLIYFQGNSAPDKSGLPSDRFSAERTGGSVSTLTIQRTQQEDSAVYLCASSLVRQHRLNYGYTFGSGTRLTVV.

V is TRBV6-2 or TRBV6-3 and J is TRBJ2-1; 8 nucleotides match TRBD2. This CDR3 spans 15 amino acids. Per germline, CDR1 MNHEY and CDR2 SVGEGT. With 4 bases clipped from V and 6 bases from J, the junction kept 8 bases outside the gene matches. This CDR3 reads CASSLTSVRSNEQFF. CDR3 in DNA: TGTGCCAGCAGTTTGACTAGCGTTCGATCCAATGAGCAGTTCTTC.

This clonotype was observed many times. The V and J genes are TRBV7-2 and TRBJ2-4; D not resolved. Trimming cost V 5 bases and J 0 bases, with 8 bases left between them. Per the germline V gene, CDR1 is SGHTA and CDR2 is FQGNSA. This CDR3 is 14 amino acids long. The CDR3 DNA sequence: TGTGCCAGCAGCCCGCCTATAGCCAAAAACATTCAGTACTTC. This translates into CASSPPIAKNIQYF.

This sequence joins TRBV20-1 and TRBJ2-3; no firm D call. CDR1 is DFQATT, CDR2 SNEGSKA, per germline (reference sequence). This CDR3 is built from 13 residues. The ends were cut back, 2 bases at V and 2 bases at J, with 8 bases in the middle. CDR3 sequence: CSARMADTDTQYF. In DNA, the CDR3 is TGCAGTGCTAGAATGGCGGACACAGATACGCAGTATTTT.

The chain employs TRBV9 and TRBJ2-1, with 7 bases aligning to TRBD2. The germline gives CDR1 SGDLS, CDR2 YYNGEE. This CDR3 spans 18 amino acids. V shed 1 base, J shed 0 bases, and the junction held 10 bases outside the gene matches. CDR3 in amino acids: CASSVRVSAGSSYNEQFF. CDR3 nucleotide sequence: TGTGCCAGCAGCGTAAGGGTATCAGCGGGGAGCTCCTACAATGAGCAGTTCTTC.

As DNA, the CDR3 is TGTGCCAGCAGTGAAGGCGGGGGGGCCACAGATACGCAGTATTTT. Amino acid sequence: CASSEGGGATDTQYF. V usage is TRBV6-1 and J usage is TRBJ2-3; 9 nucleotides line up with TRBD2. Per germline, CDR1 MNHNS and CDR2 SASEGT. The V segment lost 1 base and the J segment 2 bases; nucleotides outside the gene matches: 1. There are 15 residues in the CDR3.

Note on this clonotype: The missing conserved phenylalanine or tryptophan at the end of this CDR3 makes a read error likely. The chain recombines TRBV7-9 with TRBJ1-6; possibly TRBD1 for D (5 bases). The CDR3 extends over 12 amino acids. Deletions cut 3 bases from V and 9 bases from J, with 6 bases between. CDR1 SEHNR and CDR2 FQNEAQ come from the germline V gene (reference sequence). The CDR3, as DNA: TGTGCCAGCAGCTTGAGGGGTTCACCCCTCCACTGT. This gives the protein CASSLRGSPLHC.

This clonotype was observed many times. The rearrangement links TRBV25-1 to TRBJ1-1; D is undetermined. The CDR3 runs 13 residues. Trimming took 3 bases from V and 4 from J, leaving 9 bases between them. CDR1 is MGHDK and CDR2 is SYGVNS in the germline V gene. CDR3: CASSEGFVTEAFF. DNA for the CDR3: TGTGCCAGCAGTGAGGGGTTCGTCACTGAAGCTTTCTTT.